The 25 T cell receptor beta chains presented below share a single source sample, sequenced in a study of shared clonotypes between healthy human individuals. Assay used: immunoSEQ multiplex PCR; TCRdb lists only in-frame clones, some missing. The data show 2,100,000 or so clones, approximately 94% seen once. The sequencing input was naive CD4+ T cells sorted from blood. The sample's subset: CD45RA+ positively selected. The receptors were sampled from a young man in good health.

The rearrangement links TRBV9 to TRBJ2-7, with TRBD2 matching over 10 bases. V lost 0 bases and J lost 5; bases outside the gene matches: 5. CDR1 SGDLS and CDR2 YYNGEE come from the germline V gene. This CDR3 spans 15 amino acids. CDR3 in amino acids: CASSVGLAGAHEQYF. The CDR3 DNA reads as TGTGCCAGCAGCGTAGGGCTAGCGGGGGCTCACGAGCAGTACTTC.

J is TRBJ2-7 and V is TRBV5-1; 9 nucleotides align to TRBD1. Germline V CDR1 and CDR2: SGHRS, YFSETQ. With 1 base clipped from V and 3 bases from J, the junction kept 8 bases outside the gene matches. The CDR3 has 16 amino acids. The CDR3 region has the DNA TGCGCCAGCAGCTTGAACAGGGGGCCTCAACACTACGAGCAGTACTTC. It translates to CASSLNRGPQHYEQYF. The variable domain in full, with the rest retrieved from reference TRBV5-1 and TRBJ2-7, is KAGVTQTPRYLIKTRGQQVTLSCSPISGHRSVSWYQQTPGQGLQFLFEYFSETQRNKGNFPGRFSGRQFSNSRSEMNVSTLELGDSALYLCASSLNRGPQHYEQYFGPGTRLTVT.

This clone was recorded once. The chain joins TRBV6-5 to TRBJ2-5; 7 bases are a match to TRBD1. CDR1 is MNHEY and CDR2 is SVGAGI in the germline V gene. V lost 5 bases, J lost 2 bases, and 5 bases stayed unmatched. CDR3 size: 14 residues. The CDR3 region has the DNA TGTGCCAGCAGTGCCCCAGGGGGACAAGAGACCCAGTACTTC. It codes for CASSAPGGQETQYF.

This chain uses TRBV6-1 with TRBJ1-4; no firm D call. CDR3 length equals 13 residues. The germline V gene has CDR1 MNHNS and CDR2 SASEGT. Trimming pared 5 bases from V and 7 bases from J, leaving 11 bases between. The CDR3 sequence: CASSPNRGEKLFF. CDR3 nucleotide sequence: TGTGCCAGCAGTCCGAACCGAGGTGAAAAACTGTTTTTT.

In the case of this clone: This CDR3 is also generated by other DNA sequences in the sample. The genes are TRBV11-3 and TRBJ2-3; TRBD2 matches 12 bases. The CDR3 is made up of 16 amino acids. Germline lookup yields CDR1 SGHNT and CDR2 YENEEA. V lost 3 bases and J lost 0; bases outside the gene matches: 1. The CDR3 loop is CASSFGTSGSTDTQYF. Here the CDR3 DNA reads TGTGCCAGCAGCTTTGGGACTAGCGGGAGCACAGATACGCAGTATTTT.

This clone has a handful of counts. The CDR3 DNA follows: TGCGCCAGCAGCCTCCGGGATCCCGGGGAGCTGTTTTTT. Its translation is CASSLRDPGELFF. The chain is built from TRBV5-1 and TRBJ2-2; possible D gene TRBD2, 5 bases. Germline V gene sequence: CDR1 SGHRS, CDR2 YFSETQ. Trimming stripped 4 bases from V and 6 bases from J, with 10 bases between. The CDR3 has 13 residues.

Written as DNA, the CDR3 is TGCGCCAGCAGCTTGGGTCACAACACAGATACGCAGTATTTT. The encoded protein is CASSLGHNTDTQYF. The rearrangement links TRBV5-1 to TRBJ2-3; no clear D. Germline CDR1 reads SGHRS; CDR2 reads YFSETQ. V was trimmed by 0 bases and J by 2 bases, leaving 7 bases between them. This CDR3 comprises 14 residues.

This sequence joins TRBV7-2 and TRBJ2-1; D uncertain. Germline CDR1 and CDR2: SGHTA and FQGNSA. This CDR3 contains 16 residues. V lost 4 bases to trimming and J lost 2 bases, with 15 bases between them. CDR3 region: CASSSVSGVAYNEQFF. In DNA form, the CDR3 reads TGTGCCAGCAGCTCCGTGAGTGGAGTAGCCTACAATGAGCAGTTCTTC.

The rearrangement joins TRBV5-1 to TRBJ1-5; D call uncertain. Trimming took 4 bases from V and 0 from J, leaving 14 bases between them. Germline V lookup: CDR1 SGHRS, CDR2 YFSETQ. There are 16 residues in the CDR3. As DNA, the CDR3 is TGCGCCAGCAGCCCCCTGGCCAGTCGTAGCAATCAGCCCCAGCATTTT. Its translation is CASSPLASRSNQPQHF.

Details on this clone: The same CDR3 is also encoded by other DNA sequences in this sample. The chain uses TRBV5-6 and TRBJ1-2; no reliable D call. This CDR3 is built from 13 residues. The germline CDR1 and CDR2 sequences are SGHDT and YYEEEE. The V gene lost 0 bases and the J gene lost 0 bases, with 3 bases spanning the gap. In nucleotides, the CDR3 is TGTGCCAGCAGCTTGGACTCTAACTATGGCTACACCTTC. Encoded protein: CASSLDSNYGYTF.

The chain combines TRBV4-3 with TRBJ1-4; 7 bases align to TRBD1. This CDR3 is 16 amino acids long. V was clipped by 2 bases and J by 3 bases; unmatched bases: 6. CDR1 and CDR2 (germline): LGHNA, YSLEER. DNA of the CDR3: TGCGCCAGCAGCCAAATAACAGGGGAGGCTAATGAAAAACTGTTTTTT. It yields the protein CASSQITGEANEKLFF.

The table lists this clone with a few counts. The CDR3 loop reads CASSLETGVTGELFF. The DNA for the CDR3 is TGCGCCAGCAGCTTGGAGACAGGGGTCACCGGGGAGCTGTTTTTT. J is TRBJ2-2 and V is TRBV5-1; 8 nucleotides match TRBD1. This CDR3 is built from 15 residues. Trimming removed 0 bases from V and 4 bases from J; junction bases left unmatched: 2. Looked up from germline, CDR1 is SGHRS and CDR2 is YFSETQ.

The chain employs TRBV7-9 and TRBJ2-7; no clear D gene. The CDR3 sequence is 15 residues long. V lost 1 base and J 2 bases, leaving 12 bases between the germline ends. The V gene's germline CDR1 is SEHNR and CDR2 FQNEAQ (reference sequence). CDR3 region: CASSLGNTLAYEQYF. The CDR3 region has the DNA TGTGCCAGCAGCTTAGGGAACACCCTCGCCTACGAGCAGTACTTC.

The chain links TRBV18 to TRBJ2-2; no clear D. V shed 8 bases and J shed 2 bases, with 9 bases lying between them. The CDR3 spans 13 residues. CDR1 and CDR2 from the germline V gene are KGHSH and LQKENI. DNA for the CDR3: TGTGCCAGCCTACAGTTTAACACCGGGGAGCTGTTTTTT. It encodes CASLQFNTGELFF.

CDR3 sequence (DNA): TGTGCCTTTCAGGACTGGGGCCAAGGGGATGAGCAGTTCTTC. It is translated as CAFQDWGQGDEQFF. This chain uses TRBV30 with TRBJ2-1; the D call may be TRBD1 or TRBD2 (5 bases each). This CDR3 is 14 amino acids long. In germline, CDR1 is GTSNPN, CDR2 SVGIG (reference sequence). The V gene lost 7 bases and the J gene lost 8 bases, with 21 bases spanning the gap.

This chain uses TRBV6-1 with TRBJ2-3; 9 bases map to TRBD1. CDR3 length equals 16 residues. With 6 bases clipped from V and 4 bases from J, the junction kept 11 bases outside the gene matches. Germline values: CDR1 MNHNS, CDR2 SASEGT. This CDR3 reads CASSEQQGAHPDTQYF. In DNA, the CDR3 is TGTGCCAGCAGCGAACAACAGGGGGCCCATCCAGATACGCAGTATTTT.

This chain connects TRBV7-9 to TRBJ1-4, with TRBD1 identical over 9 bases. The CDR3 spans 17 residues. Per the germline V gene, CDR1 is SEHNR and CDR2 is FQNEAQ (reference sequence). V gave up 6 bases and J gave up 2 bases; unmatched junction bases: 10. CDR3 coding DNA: TGTGCCAGCAGTCATCTCGGGACAGGGTCCACTAATGAAAAACTGTTTTTT. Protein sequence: CASSHLGTGSTNEKLFF.

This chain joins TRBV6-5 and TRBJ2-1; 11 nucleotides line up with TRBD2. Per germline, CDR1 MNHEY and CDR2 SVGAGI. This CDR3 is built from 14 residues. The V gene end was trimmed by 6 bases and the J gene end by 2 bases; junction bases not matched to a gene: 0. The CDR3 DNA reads TGTGCCAGCAGACTAGCGGGGGCCTACAATGAGCAGTTCTTC. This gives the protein CASRLAGAYNEQFF.

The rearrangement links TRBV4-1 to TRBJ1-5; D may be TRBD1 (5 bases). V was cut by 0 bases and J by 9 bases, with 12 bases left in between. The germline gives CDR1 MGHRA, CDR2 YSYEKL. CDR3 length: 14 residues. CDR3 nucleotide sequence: TGCGCCAGCAGCCAAGATACGGGGGTCGGGCCCCAGCATTTT. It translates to CASSQDTGVGPQHF.

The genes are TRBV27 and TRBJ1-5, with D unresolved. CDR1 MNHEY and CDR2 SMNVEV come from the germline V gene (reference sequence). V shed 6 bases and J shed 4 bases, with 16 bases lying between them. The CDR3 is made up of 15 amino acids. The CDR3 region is CASSPGGWSNQPQHF. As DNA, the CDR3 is TGTGCCAGCAGCCCAGGAGGGTGGTCGAATCAGCCCCAGCATTTT.

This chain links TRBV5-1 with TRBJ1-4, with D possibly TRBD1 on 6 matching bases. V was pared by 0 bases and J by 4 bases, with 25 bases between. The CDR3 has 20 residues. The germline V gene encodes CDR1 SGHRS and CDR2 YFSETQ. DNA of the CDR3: TGCGCCAGCAGCTTGGACCTTCTAGGGGGGCGCCCCCAGGATAATGAAAAACTGTTTTTT. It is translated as CASSLDLLGGRPQDNEKLFF.

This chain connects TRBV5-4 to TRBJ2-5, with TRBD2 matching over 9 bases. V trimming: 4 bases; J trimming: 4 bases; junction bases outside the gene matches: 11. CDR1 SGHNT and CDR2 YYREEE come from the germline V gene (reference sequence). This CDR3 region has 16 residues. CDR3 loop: CASSEVVAGVGETQYF. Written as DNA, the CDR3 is TGTGCCAGCAGCGAGGTGGTAGCGGGAGTAGGAGAGACCCAGTACTTC.

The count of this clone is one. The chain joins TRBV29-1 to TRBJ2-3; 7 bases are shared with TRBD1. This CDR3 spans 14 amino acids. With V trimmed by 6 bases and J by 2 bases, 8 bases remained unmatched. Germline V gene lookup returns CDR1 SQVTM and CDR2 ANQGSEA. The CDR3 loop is CSVVNRGVTDTQYF. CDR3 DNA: TGCAGCGTCGTAAACAGGGGCGTCACAGATACGCAGTATTTT.

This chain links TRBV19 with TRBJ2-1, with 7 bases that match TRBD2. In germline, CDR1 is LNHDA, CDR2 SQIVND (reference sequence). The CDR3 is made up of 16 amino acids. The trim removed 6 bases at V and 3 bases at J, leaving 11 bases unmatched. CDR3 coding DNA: TGTGCCAGTAGCCCCACCGGGACTACGAACTACAATGAGCAGTTCTTC. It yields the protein CASSPTGTTNYNEQFF.

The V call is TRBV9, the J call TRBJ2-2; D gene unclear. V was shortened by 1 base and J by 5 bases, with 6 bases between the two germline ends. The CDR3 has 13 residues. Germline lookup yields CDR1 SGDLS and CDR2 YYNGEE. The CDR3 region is CASSVSLTGELFF. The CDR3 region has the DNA TGTGCCAGCAGCGTATCCTTAACCGGGGAGCTGTTTTTT.